This paragraph reports one T cell receptor beta chain. Assay used: immunoSEQ multiplex PCR; TCRdb lists only in-frame clones, some missing. The table has around 260,000 clones, about 89% seen once. The data derive from a study of blood T cell repertoires in COVID-19. About the study: The study drew acute and convalescent COVID-19 samples from the United States, Italy and Spain.

Material: peripheral blood. This sequence originates from a woman in her thirties or forties who had recovered from COVID-19.

DNA of the CDR3: TGTGCCAGCAGCTCCCTCTTAGTCCGGACTGAAGCTTTCTTT. This encodes CASSSLLVRTEAFF. The chain has TRBV7-9 and TRBJ1-1; D unclear. Germline-derived CDR1 and CDR2 are SEHNR and FQNEAQ (reference sequence). CDR3 length: 14 amino acids. With 4 bases removed from V and 5 bases from J, the gap between germline ends came to 14 bases.